These 18 T cell receptor beta chains were all obtained from the same sample, sequenced in a study of blood T cell repertoires in COVID-19. Clones were read by immunoSEQ multiplex PCR, and TCRdb kept only the in-frame ones, dropping some. In the table there are a few hundred thousand clones, around 89% of which are singletons. Sequenced material: peripheral blood. These receptors all come from a man aged 25 to 40 with acute or convalescent COVID-19.

V gene TRBV10-3 combines with J gene TRBJ1-2; D is uncertain. The germline V gene has CDR1 ENHRY and CDR2 SYGVKD. This CDR3 is built from 14 residues. Trimming cost V 0 bases and J 8 bases, with 13 bases left between them. The CDR3 loop is CAISESKTRGGYTF. Written as DNA, the CDR3 is TGTGCCATCAGTGAGTCGAAGACGAGAGGGGGCTACACCTTC.

This chain uses TRBV27 with TRBJ1-4, with 8 positions matching TRBD1. CDR3 length: 15 residues. Trimming took 6 bases from V and 8 from J; bases not matched to a gene: 11. Per germline, CDR1 MNHEY and CDR2 SMNVEV (reference sequence). CDR3 loop: CASRPSGQGREKLFF. The CDR3 nucleotides are TGTGCCAGCAGACCTTCTGGACAGGGTAGGGAAAAACTGTTTTTT.

The chain is built from TRBV28 and TRBJ1-1; D perhaps matches TRBD1 (6 bases). V was cut by 6 bases and J by 3 bases, with 17 bases left in between. Germline CDR1 MDHEN, CDR2 SYDVKM. This CDR3 has 15 amino acids. CDR3 sequence (DNA): TGTGCCAGCAGGAGGGGGGGAGGTGGGTACACTGAAGCTTTCTTT. Amino acid sequence: CASRRGGGGYTEAFF.

The chain uses TRBV9 and TRBJ2-3; D is uncertain. This CDR3 is built from 15 residues. Germline values: CDR1 SGDLS, CDR2 YYNGEE. Trimming removed 3 bases at V and 2 bases at J, with 13 bases between. The CDR3, as DNA: TGTGCCAGCAGCGGACACTGGCGCTCCACAGATACGCAGTATTTT. Protein product: CASSGHWRSTDTQYF.

J is TRBJ2-3 and V is TRBV4-2; TRBD2 might be the D (5 bases). Germline CDR1 reads LGHNA; CDR2 reads YNFKEQ. The CDR3 consists of 11 residues. V lost 5 bases and J 11 bases, leaving 11 bases between the germline ends. This chain's CDR3 is CASSEGVRQYF. CDR3 nucleotides: TGTGCCAGCAGCGAGGGTGTCAGGCAGTATTTT.

This chain uses TRBV2 with TRBJ2-3, with 9 bases aligning to TRBD1. Germline CDR1 is SNHLY and CDR2 is FYNNEI. V trimming: 6 bases; J trimming: 2 bases; junction bases outside the gene matches: 3. CDR3 length: 14 amino acids. CDR3: CASRRDRVTDTQYF. The CDR3 nucleotides read TGTGCCAGCAGGAGGGACAGGGTCACAGATACGCAGTATTTT.

V gene TRBV28 combines with J gene TRBJ1-2, with D perhaps matching TRBD1 (5 bases). This CDR3 has 15 residues. The ends were cut back, 7 bases at V and 8 bases at J, with 23 bases in the middle. CDR1 and CDR2 from the germline V gene are MDHEN and SYDVKM. The CDR3 reads CASILHNSQVSGYTF. In nucleotides, the CDR3 is TGTGCCAGCATCCTACATAACTCACAGGTTTCAGGCTACACCTTC.

The rearrangement uses TRBV28 and TRBJ1-3, with 8 positions matching TRBD1. The CDR3 has 14 amino acids. V shed 6 bases, J shed 2 bases, and the junction held 3 bases outside the gene matches. Germline assignment: CDR1 MDHEN and CDR2 SYDVKM. DNA for the CDR3: TGTGCCAGCAGGGTGACAGGGGCTGGAAACACCATATATTTT. It codes for CASRVTGAGNTIYF.

V is TRBV18 and J is TRBJ2-3; D may be TRBD2 (7 bases). Per germline, CDR1 KGHSH and CDR2 LQKENI. Trimming took off 1 base at V and 9 bases at J, with 8 bases between the two ends. The CDR3 runs 12 residues. The CDR3 bases are TGTGCCAGCTCACCACAGGGGGGGACGCAGTATTTT. Amino acids: CASSPQGGTQYF.

This sequence joins TRBV25-1 and TRBJ1-6; the D is unclear. Germline V gene data show CDR1 as MGHDK and CDR2 as SYGVNS. The CDR3 runs to 14 residues. The V end was cut by 6 bases, the J end by 8 bases, with 14 bases between. CDR3 protein: CASRPEVPYSPLHF. The CDR3 region has the DNA TGTGCCAGCAGACCCGAGGTCCCTTATTCACCCCTCCACTTT.

V gene TRBV5-1 combines with J gene TRBJ2-1, with 10 bases that match TRBD2. Germline V CDR1 and CDR2: SGHRS, YFSETQ. V shed 0 bases, J shed 0 bases, and the junction held 3 bases outside the gene matches. There are 17 residues in the CDR3. CDR3 region: CASSLVPSGSSYNEQFF. The DNA of the CDR3 is TGCGCCAGCAGCTTGGTTCCTAGCGGGAGCTCCTACAATGAGCAGTTCTTC.

J is TRBJ1-5 and V is TRBV7-2; perhaps TRBD1 as D (6 bases). CDR3 size: 15 residues. The V end lost 3 bases, the J end lost 5 bases, and 14 bases lay between the germline ends. Germline values: CDR1 SGHTA, CDR2 FQGNSA. This CDR3 is CASSFGRGAYQPQHF. CDR3 DNA: TGTGCCAGCAGCTTCGGACGGGGGGCTTATCAGCCCCAGCATTTT. The full variable domain, rest sourced from reference TRBV7-2 and TRBJ1-5, is GAGVSQSPSNKVTEKGKDVELRCDPISGHTALYWYRQSLGQGLEFLIYFQGNSAPDKSGLPSDRFSAERTGGSVSTLTIQRTQQEDSAVYLCASSFGRGAYQPQHFGDGTRLSIL.

V is TRBV6-1 and J is TRBJ1-3; no reliable D call. Trimming cost V 2 bases and J 4 bases, with 24 bases left between them. Germline lookup yields CDR1 MNHNS and CDR2 SASEGT. This CDR3 has 19 amino acids. The CDR3: CASSENPTGLWSRGNTIYF. Written as DNA, the CDR3 is TGTGCCAGCAGTGAAAACCCCACCGGGTTATGGAGTCGGGGAAACACCATATATTTT.

The J gene is TRBJ2-1, the V gene TRBV6-2 or TRBV6-3; 9 bases match TRBD1. Germline V CDR1 and CDR2: MNHEY, SVGEGT. The CDR3 is 21 residues long. V dropped 3 bases and J dropped 10; count of bases not matched to a gene: 28. This CDR3 reads CASSYLVPGQGMEGGDDEQFF. In DNA, the CDR3 is TGTGCCAGCAGTTATCTCGTTCCGGGACAGGGAATGGAGGGAGGGGATGACGAGCAGTTCTTC.

This clone showed up just once. DNA for the CDR3: TGTGCCAGCAGCGTAGCGCCAGGGGCTGAAGCTTTCTTT. The encoded protein is CASSVAPGAEAFF. The V and J genes are TRBV9 and TRBJ1-1; tentative D call: TRBD1 (6 bases). The V end lost 0 bases, the J end lost 6 bases, and 9 bases lay between the germline ends. Germline V gives CDR1 SGDLS, CDR2 YYNGEE. The CDR3 has 13 residues.

This chain joins TRBV11-3 and TRBJ2-1; 12 nucleotides agree with TRBD2. Germline V gene data show CDR1 as SGHNT and CDR2 as YENEEA. The ends lost 5 bases at V and 7 bases at J; junction bases unmatched: 6. This CDR3 has 15 residues. CDR3 coding DNA: TGTGCCAGCAGCACGACTAGCGGGAGCGCAAATGAGCAGTTCTTC. It yields the protein CASSTTSGSANEQFF. Variable domain in full (rest from reference TRBV11-3 and TRBJ2-1): EAGVVQSPRYKIIEKKQPVAFWCNPISGHNTLYWYLQNLGQGPELLIRYENEEAVDDSQLPKDRFSAERLKGVDSTLKIQPAELGDSAVYLCASSTTSGSANEQFFGPGTRLTVL.

The CDR3, as DNA: TGTGCCAGCAGTGAGTACAGGGTTACTGAGCAGTTCTTC. Residues: CASSEYRVTEQFF. The J gene is TRBJ2-1, the V gene TRBV6-1; perhaps TRBD1 as D (6 bases). The CDR3 is 13 amino acids. CDR1 and CDR2 from the germline V gene are MNHNS and SASEGT. Between the trimmed V and J ends, which lost 3 bases and 9 bases, there was a span of 12 bases.

The rearrangement joins TRBV5-1 to TRBJ2-5; 7 bases match TRBD1. The V gene's germline CDR1 is SGHRS and CDR2 YFSETQ. The CDR3 has 14 amino acids. Germline trimming cut 4 bases from V and 2 bases from J; bases unmatched to any gene: 5. The CDR3 is CASSTGRGQETQYF. CDR3 nucleotides: TGCGCCAGCAGCACTGGCAGGGGGCAAGAGACCCAGTACTTC.